This TCR beta chain was documented in a study of shared clonotypes between healthy human individuals. Assay used: immunoSEQ multiplex PCR; TCRdb lists only in-frame clones, some missing. Among roughly 500,000 clones, around 96% were seen once, and the ten largest hold under 0.065%. This CDR3 is 15 amino acids long. Between the trimmed V and J ends, which lost 5 bases and 1 base, there was a span of 14 bases. CDR1 is MDHEN, CDR2 SYDVKM, per germline. In its sample, this clone was seen once. The receptor was derived from a woman in her twenties or thirties in good health. Sequencing was done on a sample of naive CD4+ T cells sorted from blood. The sample's subset: CD45RA+ positively selected. This chain uses TRBV28 with TRBJ1-2, with D tentatively TRBD1 (6 bases). CDR3 in amino acids: CASSPGGPVNYGYTF. CDR3 nucleotides: TGTGCCAGCAGTCCCGGGGGGCCGGTTAACTATGGCTACACCTTC.